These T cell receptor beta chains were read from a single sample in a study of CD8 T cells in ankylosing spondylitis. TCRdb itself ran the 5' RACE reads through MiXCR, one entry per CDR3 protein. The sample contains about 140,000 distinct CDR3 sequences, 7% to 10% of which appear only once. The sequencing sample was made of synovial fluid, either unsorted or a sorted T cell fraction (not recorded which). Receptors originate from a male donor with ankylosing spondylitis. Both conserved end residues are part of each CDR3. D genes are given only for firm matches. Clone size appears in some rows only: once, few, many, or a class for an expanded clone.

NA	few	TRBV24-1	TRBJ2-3	TGTGCCACCAGTGATTTAGGCGGGTATGAGACAGATACGCAGTATTTT	CATSDLGGYETDTQYF
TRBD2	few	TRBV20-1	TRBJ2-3	TGCAGTGCTTCCCGGGGGGTGAATACGCAGTATTTT	CSASRGVNTQYF
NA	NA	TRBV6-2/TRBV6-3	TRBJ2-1	TGTGCCAGCACCAACCCTTCCTACAATGAGCAGTTCTTC	CASTNPSYNEQFF
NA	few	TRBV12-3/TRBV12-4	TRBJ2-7	TGTGCCAGCAGTTTAAAGGCAGGAGAATGGTACGAGCAGTACTTC	CASSLKAGEWYEQYF
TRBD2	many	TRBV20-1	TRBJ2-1	TGCAGTGCTAGAGACGCCACCGCCGGGAGGAAAGAGAATGAGCAGTTCTTC	CSARDATAGRKENEQFF
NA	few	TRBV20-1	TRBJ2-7	TGCAGTGCCAAACGGGGCGGGAAGTCCTACGAGCAGTACTTC	CSAKRGGKSYEQYF
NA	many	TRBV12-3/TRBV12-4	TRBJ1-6	TGTGCCAGCAGTTTAGTAGAGGGTAATTCACCCCTCCACTTT	CASSLVEGNSPLHF
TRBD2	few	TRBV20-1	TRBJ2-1	TGCAGTGCTAGAGGGATTGGGGGGGGCTCCTACAATGAGCAGTTCTTC	CSARGIGGGSYNEQFF
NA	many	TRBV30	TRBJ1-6	TGTGCCACCGGTAGCTCCTATAATTCACCCCTCCACTTT	CATGSSYNSPLHF
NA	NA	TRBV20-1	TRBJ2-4	TGCAGTGCTCTACCCTTCGCTCTCCAAAACATTCAGTACTTC	CSALPFALQNIQYF
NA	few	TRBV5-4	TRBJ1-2	TGTGCCAGCAGCTTAACGAATGGGAACTATGGCTACACCTTC	CASSLTNGNYGYTF
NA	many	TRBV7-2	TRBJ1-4	TGTGCCAGCAGCTTATTTGGGACGGAGAATGAAAAACTGTTTTTT	CASSLFGTENEKLFF
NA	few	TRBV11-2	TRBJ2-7	TGTGCCAGCAGCTTAGATGGCAGGTGGTACGAGCAGTACTTC	CASSLDGRWYEQYF
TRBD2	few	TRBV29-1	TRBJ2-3	TGCAGCGGAACCGGGGGGATAGCCGCCCCCGATACGCAGTATTTT	CSGTGGIAAPDTQYF
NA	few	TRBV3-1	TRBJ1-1	TGTGCCAGCAGCCCGCTCGATGGGAACACTGAAGCTTTCTTT	CASSPLDGNTEAFF
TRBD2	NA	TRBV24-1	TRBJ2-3	TGTGCCACCAGTGTGGGGCGGGGGGGTTTAACAGATACGCAGTATTTT	CATSVGRGGLTDTQYF
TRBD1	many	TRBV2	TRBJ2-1	TGTGCCAGCAGTGACCGGGACAGGGGACTCAATGAGCAGTTCTTC	CASSDRDRGLNEQFF
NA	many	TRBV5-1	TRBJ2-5	TGCGCCAGCAGCTTGGTACCTTCCGGGACTGGGACCCAGTACTTC	CASSLVPSGTGTQYF
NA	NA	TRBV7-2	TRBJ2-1	TGTGCCAGCAGTGCCAGGAACCCCTACAATGAGCAGTTCTTC	CASSARNPYNEQFF
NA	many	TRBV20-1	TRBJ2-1	TGCAGTGCTCTTCTAGCGCCAGCCTACAATGAGCAGTTCTTC	CSALLAPAYNEQFF
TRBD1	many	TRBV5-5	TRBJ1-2	TGTGCCAGCAGCTTGTACGGGACAGCCTATGGCTACACCTTC	CASSLYGTAYGYTF
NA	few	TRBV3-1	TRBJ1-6	TGTGCCAGCAGCCCTAGGACAGACTATAATTCACCCCTCCACTTT	CASSPRTDYNSPLHF
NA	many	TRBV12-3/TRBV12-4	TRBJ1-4	TGTGCCAGCAGTCCACTGGACCAGGGTTTCGGTAATGAAAAACTGTTTTTT	CASSPLDQGFGNEKLFF
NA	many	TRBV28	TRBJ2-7	TGTGCCAGCAGTGAGGGAGGCTACGAGCAGTACTTC	CASSEGGYEQYF
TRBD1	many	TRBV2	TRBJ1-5	TGTGCCAGCAGCCTTAAACCTATCGGGACAGGCGTGAATCAGCCCCAGCATTTT	CASSLKPIGTGVNQPQHF
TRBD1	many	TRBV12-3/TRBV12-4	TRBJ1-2	TGTGCCAGCATGGGACAGACCTATGGCTACACCTTC	CASMGQTYGYTF
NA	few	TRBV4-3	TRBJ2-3	TGCGCCAGCAGCCAAGTAACGCAGTCCGACCGCGCAGATACGCAGTATTTT	CASSQVTQSDRADTQYF
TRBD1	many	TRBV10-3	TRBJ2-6	TGTGCCATCAGCGTCGGGACAGGGAAAAAGTCTGGGGCCAACGTCCTGACTTTC	CAISVGTGKKSGANVLTF
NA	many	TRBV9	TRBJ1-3	TGTGCCAGCAGCCAGACAGGCCAAGGGACCATATATTTT	CASSQTGQGTIYF
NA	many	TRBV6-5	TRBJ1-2	TGTGCCAGCAGTTACGGGTGGGGGAACACCCCTAATGGCTACACCTTC	CASSYGWGNTPNGYTF
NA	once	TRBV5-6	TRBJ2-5	TGTGCCAGCAGCCGGGACACCAGGGAGACCCAGTACTTC	CASSRDTRETQYF
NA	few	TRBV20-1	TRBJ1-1	TGCAGTGTCGGCCGCTACACTGAAGCTTTCTTT	CSVGRYTEAFF
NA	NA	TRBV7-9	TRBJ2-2	TGTGCCAGCAGCTTCTCAGGGTTCAGGGAGCTGTTTTTT	CASSFSGFRELFF
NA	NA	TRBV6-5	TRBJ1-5	TGTGCCAGCAGTTACAAACAGGCCGAGGGTCAGCCCCAGCATTTT	CASSYKQAEGQPQHF
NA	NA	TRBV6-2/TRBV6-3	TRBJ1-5	TGTGCCAGCAGTTACTCGGGACAATGGGCGAAATATAGCAATCAGCCCCAGCATTTT	CASSYSGQWAKYSNQPQHF
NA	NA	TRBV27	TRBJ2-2	TGTGCCAGCGGATTTCTAGGGGAGCTGTTTTTT	CASGFLGELFF
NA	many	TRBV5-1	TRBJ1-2	TGCGCCAGCAGCTTGGGAGGATCGGGGAACTATGGCTACACCTTC	CASSLGGSGNYGYTF